The sequence of this T cell receptor beta chain was determined in a study of cytomegalovirus exposure and HLA in healthy donors. The V segment lost 5 bases and the J segment 9 bases; nucleotides outside the gene matches: 9. The CDR3 consists of 15 residues. Germline CDR1 SEHNR, CDR2 FQNEAQ (reference sequence). The PCR made use of 60 Vbeta and 13 Jbeta primers. Assay: immunoSEQ multiplex PCR; the TCRdb copy retains only in-frame clones and omits some. The data show more than 95,000 clones, with about 76% seen just once and 3.9% held by the top ten. A note on this clone: Its antigen is currently unknown.

Study-wide findings and caveats: For presence/absence analyses, sequencing depth was assumed to be roughly uniform across donors. The authors listed 180 or so TCR beta chains as cytomegalovirus-associated.

Sequencing was performed on PBMCs. The sequence was collected from a woman aged 30 to 39 in good health and CMV-seronegative. The J gene is TRBJ2-1, the V gene TRBV7-9; TRBD2 matches 11 bases. CDR3 in DNA: TGTGCCAGCAGCGTTACTAGCGGGAGTAGAGGTGAGCAGTTCTTC. This translates into CASSVTSGSRGEQFF.